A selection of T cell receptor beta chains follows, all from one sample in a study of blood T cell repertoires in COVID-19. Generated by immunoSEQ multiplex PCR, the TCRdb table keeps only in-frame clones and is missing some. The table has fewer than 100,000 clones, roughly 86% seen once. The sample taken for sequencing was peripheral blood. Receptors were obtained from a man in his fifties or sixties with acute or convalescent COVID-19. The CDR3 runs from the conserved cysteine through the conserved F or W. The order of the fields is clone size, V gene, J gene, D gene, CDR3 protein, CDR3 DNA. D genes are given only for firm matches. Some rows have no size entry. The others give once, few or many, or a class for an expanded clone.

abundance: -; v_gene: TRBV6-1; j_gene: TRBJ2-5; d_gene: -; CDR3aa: CASSEDISKRYTQYF; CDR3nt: TGTGCCAGCAGTGAGGACATATCCAAGAGATATACCCAGTACTTC
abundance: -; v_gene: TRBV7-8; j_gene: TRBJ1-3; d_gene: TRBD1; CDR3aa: CASAFYRDRGYASGNTIYF; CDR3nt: TGTGCCAGCGCCTTCTATAGGGACAGGGGGTATGCCTCTGGAAACACCATATATTTT
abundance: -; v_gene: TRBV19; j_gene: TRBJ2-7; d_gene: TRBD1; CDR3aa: CASRRSGQGSYEQYF; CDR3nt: TGTGCCAGTAGGAGGTCGGGACAGGGATCCTACGAGCAGTACTTC
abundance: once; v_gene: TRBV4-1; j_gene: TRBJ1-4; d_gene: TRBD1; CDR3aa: CASSQPNRGTEKLFF; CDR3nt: TGCGCCAGCAGCCAACCCAACAGGGGTACTGAAAAACTGTTTTTT
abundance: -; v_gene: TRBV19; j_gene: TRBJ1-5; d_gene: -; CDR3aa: CASKGWRGYQPQHF; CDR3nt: TGTGCCAGTAAAGGATGGCGGGGCTATCAGCCCCAGCATTTT
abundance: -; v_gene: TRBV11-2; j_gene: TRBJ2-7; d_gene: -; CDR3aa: CASSSPRGAAYEQYF; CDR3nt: TGTGCCAGCAGCTCCCCCCGGGGGGCGGCCTACGAGCAGTACTTC
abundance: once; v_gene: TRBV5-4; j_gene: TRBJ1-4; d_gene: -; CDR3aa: CASSLQGATNEKLFF; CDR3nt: TGTGCCAGCAGCTTGCAGGGTGCAACTAATGAAAAACTGTTTTTT
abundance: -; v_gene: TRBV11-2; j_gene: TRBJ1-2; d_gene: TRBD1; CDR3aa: CASSPQGDSYTF; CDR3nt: TGTGCCAGCAGCCCACAGGGGGACTCTTACACCTTC
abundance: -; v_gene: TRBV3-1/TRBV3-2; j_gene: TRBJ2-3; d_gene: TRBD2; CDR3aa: CASSQQDQGREGWSTDTQYF; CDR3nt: TGTGCCAGCAGCCAGCAAGACCAGGGGCGGGAGGGTTGGAGCACAGATACGCAGTATTTT
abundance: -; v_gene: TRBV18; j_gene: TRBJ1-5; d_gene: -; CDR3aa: CASSPTHGGFNQPQHF; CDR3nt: TGTGCCAGCTCACCAACTCATGGAGGCTTCAATCAGCCCCAGCATTTT
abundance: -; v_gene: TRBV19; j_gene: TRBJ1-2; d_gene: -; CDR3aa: CASAFQGRAYGYTF; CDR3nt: TGTGCCAGCGCCTTCCAGGGGAGGGCCTATGGCTACACCTTC
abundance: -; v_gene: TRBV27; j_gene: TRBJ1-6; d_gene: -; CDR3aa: CASSLREIHNSPLHF; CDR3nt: TGTGCCAGCAGTTTAAGGGAGATTCATAATTCACCCCTCCACTTT
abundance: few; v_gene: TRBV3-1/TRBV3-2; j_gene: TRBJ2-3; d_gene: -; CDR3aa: CASSQETHTQYF; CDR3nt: TGTGCCAGCAGCCAAGAGACACATACGCAGTATTTT
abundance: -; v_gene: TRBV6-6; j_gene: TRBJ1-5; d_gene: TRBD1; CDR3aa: CASGTANQPQHF; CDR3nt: TGTGCCAGCGGGACAGCTAATCAGCCCCAGCATTTT
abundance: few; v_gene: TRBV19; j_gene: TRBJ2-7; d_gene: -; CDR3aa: CASSPDSYEQYF; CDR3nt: TGTGCCAGTAGTCCCGACAGCTACGAGCAGTACTTC
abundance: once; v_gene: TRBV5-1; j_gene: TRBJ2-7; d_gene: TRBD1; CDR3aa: CASSIGQGGREQYF; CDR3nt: TGCGCCAGCAGCATTGGACAGGGAGGCCGAGAGCAGTACTTC
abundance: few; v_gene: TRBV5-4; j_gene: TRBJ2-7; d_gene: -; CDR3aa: CASSPGRGYEQYF; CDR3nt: TGTGCCAGCAGCCCCGGAAGGGGTTACGAGCAGTACTTC
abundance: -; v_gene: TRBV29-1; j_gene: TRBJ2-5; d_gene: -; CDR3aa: CSGLTEETQYF; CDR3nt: TGCAGCGGGTTGACAGAAGAGACCCAGTACTTC
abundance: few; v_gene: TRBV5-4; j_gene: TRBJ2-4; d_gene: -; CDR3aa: CASSPRLDLAKNIQYF; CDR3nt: TGTGCCAGCAGCCCTAGACTAGATTTAGCCAAAAACATTCAGTACTTC
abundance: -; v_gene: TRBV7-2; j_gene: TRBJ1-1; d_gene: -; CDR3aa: CASSSKWGRNTEAFF; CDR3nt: TGTGCCAGCAGCTCCAAGTGGGGCAGGAACACTGAAGCTTTCTTT
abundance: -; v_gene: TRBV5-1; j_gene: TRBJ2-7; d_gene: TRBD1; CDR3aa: CASRTTSDRGLYEQYF; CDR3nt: TGCGCCAGCAGGACGACATCGGACAGGGGGCTCTACGAGCAGTACTTC
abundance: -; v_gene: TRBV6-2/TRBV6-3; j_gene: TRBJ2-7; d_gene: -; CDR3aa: CASSYSIGRRGLTYEQYF; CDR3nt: TGTGCCAGCAGTTACTCGATCGGTAGGAGGGGGCTCACCTACGAGCAGTACTTC
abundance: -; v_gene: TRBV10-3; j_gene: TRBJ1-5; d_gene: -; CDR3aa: CATSPGNSNQPQHF; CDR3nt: TGTGCCACCTCCCCGGGGAATAGCAATCAGCCCCAGCATTTT
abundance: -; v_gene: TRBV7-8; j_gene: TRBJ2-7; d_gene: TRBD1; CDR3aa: CASSPGQGPSYEQYF; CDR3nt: TGTGCCAGCAGCCCCGGACAGGGACCATCCTACGAGCAGTACTTC
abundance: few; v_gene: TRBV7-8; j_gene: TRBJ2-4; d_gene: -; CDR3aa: CASSTDGRREVAKNIQYF; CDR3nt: TGTGCCAGCAGCACTGACGGACGGAGGGAAGTAGCCAAAAACATTCAGTACTTC
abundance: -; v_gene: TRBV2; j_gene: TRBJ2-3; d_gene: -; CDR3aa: CASRSGQGGHTDTQYF; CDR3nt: TGTGCCAGCAGATCCGGCCAAGGCGGCCACACAGATACGCAGTATTTT
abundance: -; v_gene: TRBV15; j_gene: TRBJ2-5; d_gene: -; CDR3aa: CATSRGGRTGSETQYF; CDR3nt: TGTGCCACCAGCAGGGGGGGTCGAACGGGATCTGAGACCCAGTACTTC
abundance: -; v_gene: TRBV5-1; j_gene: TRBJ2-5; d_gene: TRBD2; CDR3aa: CASSLDGSGSGQETQYF; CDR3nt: TGCGCCAGCAGCTTGGATGGTAGCGGGAGTGGGCAAGAGACCCAGTACTTC
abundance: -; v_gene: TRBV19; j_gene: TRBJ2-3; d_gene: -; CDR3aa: CASSIAGADTQYF; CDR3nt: TGTGCCAGTAGTATAGCGGGAGCAGATACGCAGTATTTT